These 10 T cell receptor beta chains were all obtained from the same sample, sequenced in a study of response to subunit inactivated influenza vaccine. TCRdb reprocessed the RT-PCR reads with MiXCR, giving one entry per CDR3 protein. The profile shows approximately 250,000 distinct CDR3 sequences, 9.5% to 15% of them singletons. Sequencing was performed on non-naive T cells sorted from PBMCs, taken 14 to 15 days before vaccination. These receptors originate from a man between 50 and 59 years old who received an inactivated influenza vaccine.

This clonotype was observed at least ten times. This chain uses TRBV20-1 with TRBJ2-3; D unresolved. V dropped 1 base and J dropped 5 bases, with 4 bases sitting between them. There are 11 residues in the CDR3. From germline, CDR1 is DFQATT and CDR2 SNEGSKA (reference sequence). CDR3 loop: CSARVRDTQYF. The CDR3, as DNA: TGCAGTGCTAGAGTGAGAGATACGCAGTATTTT.

The gene calls are TRBV5-1 and TRBJ2-7; 8 nucleotides line up with TRBD2. J lost 3 bases, V lost 0 bases, and 5 bases had no gene match. The germline V gene has CDR1 SGHRS and CDR2 YFSETQ. This CDR3 region has 15 residues. Written as DNA, the CDR3 is TGCGCCAGCAGCTTGGGACTAGCGCCGGACTACGAGCAGTACTTC. This translates into CASSLGLAPDYEQYF.

This clonotype appeared many times. The chain carries TRBV7-2 and TRBJ1-3, with 7 bases fitting TRBD1. V lost 7 bases, J lost 2 bases, and 11 bases stayed unmatched. CDR1 SGHTA and CDR2 FQGNSA come from the germline V gene. The CDR3 contains 16 residues. Here the CDR3 reads CASNNLGQGAGNTIYF. In DNA, the CDR3 is TGTGCCAGCAACAACCTCGGCCAGGGGGCTGGAAACACCATATATTTT.

The sample holds a few counts of this clonotype. The chain has TRBV6-5 and TRBJ2-1; 12 bases fit TRBD2. Trimming at V came to 4 bases and at J to 9 bases, leaving 4 bases not matched to a gene. Germline CDR1 reads MNHEY; CDR2 reads SVGAGI. The CDR3 extends over 14 amino acids. The CDR3 protein is CASSSTSGSGEQFF. The CDR3 DNA sequence: TGTGCCAGCAGTTCGACTAGCGGGAGTGGTGAGCAGTTCTTC.

This clonotype occurred a few times. The chain joins TRBV20-1 to TRBJ2-7; TRBD1 aligns across 10 bases. The trim removed 5 bases at V and 7 bases at J, leaving 11 bases unmatched. Per germline, CDR1 DFQATT and CDR2 SNEGSKA (reference sequence). The CDR3 covers 14 residues. The CDR3 region has the DNA TGCAGTGCTGAACCCGGGACAGGGGCTCGGGAGCAGTACTTC. It encodes CSAEPGTGAREQYF.

This clonotype was seen at least ten times. This sequence joins TRBV3-1 and TRBJ1-1; 7 bases are shared with TRBD1. The CDR3 length is 12 residues. V was clipped by 4 bases and J by 11 bases; unmatched bases: 7. Germline CDR1 LGHDT, CDR2 YNNKEL (reference sequence). The CDR3 loop reads CASSLRDSSAFF. The DNA of the CDR3 is TGTGCCAGCAGCCTAAGGGACAGTTCCGCTTTCTTT.

The CDR3 bases are TGTGCCAGCAGTTTTTCCAGGTCCTCAGATACGCAGTATTTT. Its translation: CASSFSRSSDTQYF. The V and J genes are TRBV12-3 or TRBV12-4 and TRBJ2-3, with D unclear. V dropped 3 bases and J dropped 4 bases, with 11 bases sitting between them. The CDR3 runs to 14 residues.

This clonotype showed up just a few times. The chain joins TRBV18 to TRBJ1-3, with D uncertain. CDR3 length: 16 residues. Deletions cut 2 bases from V and 6 bases from J, with 17 bases between. The germline gives CDR1 KGHSH, CDR2 LQKENI. The CDR3 bases are TGTGCCAGCTCACCAATTAGCAGCTCCGCGGCAAACACCATATATTTT. Residues: CASSPISSSAANTIYF.

This clonotype has a handful of counts. The V and J genes are TRBV7-6 and TRBJ1-5; D gene uncertain. This CDR3 is built from 13 residues. Trimming took 4 bases from V and 3 from J, leaving 7 bases between them. Germline V gene sequence: CDR1 SGHVS, CDR2 FNYEAQ. The DNA of the CDR3 is TGTGCCAGCAGCTCCCGAGACAATCAGCCCCAGCATTTT. It codes for CASSSRDNQPQHF.

This clonotype was picked up many times. For the CDR3, the DNA is TGTGCCAGCAGCCGCATGCGGGACACCGGGGAGCTGTTTTTT. The encoded protein is CASSRMRDTGELFF. The chain is built from TRBV18 and TRBJ2-2, with D maybe TRBD2 (5 bases). V lost 8 bases to trimming and J lost 3 bases, with 13 bases between them. Germline CDR1 reads KGHSH; CDR2 reads LQKENI. This CDR3 is built from 14 residues. Drawing the rest from reference TRBV18 and TRBJ2-2, the complete variable domain is NAGVMQNPRHLVRRRGQEARLRCSPMKGHSHVYWYRQLPEEGLKFMVYLQKENIIDESGMPKERFSAEFPKEGPSILRIQQVVRGDSAAYFCASSRMRDTGELFFGEGSRLTVL.